Listed below are T cell receptor beta chains from one sample, sequenced in a study of blood T cell repertoires in COVID-19. Profiled with immunoSEQ multiplex PCR; TCRdb holds only in-frame clones, not every one. This table holds fewer than 250,000 clones, 85% found once. The sequenced material came from peripheral blood. The source of these receptors is a woman aged 55-70 years with active or convalescent COVID-19. The CDR3 runs from the conserved cysteine through the conserved F or W. A D gene is named only where the DNA matches it firmly. Size is omitted from some rows. Given values are once, few, many or a class for expanded clones.

V: TRBV3-1/TRBV3-2; D: TRBD2; size: .; J: TRBJ2-1; DNA: TGTGCCAGCAGCCAAGATCCGTGGCGGGGGGGCTACAATGAGCAGTTCTTC; CDR3: CASSQDPWRGGYNEQFF
V: TRBV11-3; D: .; size: once; J: TRBJ2-7; DNA: TGTGCCAGCAGCTTAGTGTTTGATCGGTACGACTACGAGCAGTACTTC; CDR3: CASSLVFDRYDYEQYF
V: TRBV30; D: .; size: .; J: TRBJ2-1; DNA: TGTGCCTGGAGTGTGCTGGCGGCCAATGAGCAGTTCTTC; CDR3: CAWSVLAANEQFF
V: TRBV29-1; D: TRBD1; size: .; J: TRBJ1-2; DNA: TGCAGCGTTGAGCGGCAGGGGGCGACTGGCTACACCTTC; CDR3: CSVERQGATGYTF
V: TRBV6-5; D: .; size: .; J: TRBJ1-3; DNA: TGTGCCAGCAGCTACAGCGGGGGGCACTCTGGAAACACCATATATTTT; CDR3: CASSYSGGHSGNTIYF
V: TRBV3-1/TRBV3-2; D: .; size: .; J: TRBJ1-1; DNA: TGTGCCAGCAGCCAATTCCTCGGCACTGAAGCTTTCTTT; CDR3: CASSQFLGTEAFF
V: TRBV5-4; D: TRBD2; size: .; J: TRBJ2-2; DNA: TGTGCCAGCAGATCCGGGACTAGCGGGGGGGCCGGGGAGCTGTTTTTT; CDR3: CASRSGTSGGAGELFF
V: TRBV29-1; D: .; size: .; J: TRBJ1-1; DNA: TGCAGCGTCGACGGGGACACGAACACTGAAGCTTTCTTT; CDR3: CSVDGDTNTEAFF
V: TRBV5-1; D: TRBD2; size: few; J: TRBJ2-5; DNA: TGCGCCAGCAGCACGGGGGGAACGAGGGAGACCCAGTACTTC; CDR3: CASSTGGTRETQYF
V: TRBV25-1; D: TRBD1; size: .; J: TRBJ2-1; DNA: TGTGCCAGCAGTCGAACGGGACAGGGCTACAATGAGCAGTTCTTC; CDR3: CASSRTGQGYNEQFF
V: TRBV4-1; D: TRBD1; size: few; J: TRBJ2-2; DNA: TGCGCCAGCAGCCAAGAAGGTCTCCCGGCAGGGGGAACCGGGGAGCTGTTTTTT; CDR3: CASSQEGLPAGGTGELFF
V: TRBV19; D: TRBD2; size: once; J: TRBJ2-1; DNA: TGTGCCAGTACTAAATCGGGACTAGCGGGAGTGCCCTACAATGAGCAGTTCTTC; CDR3: CASTKSGLAGVPYNEQFF
V: TRBV19; D: TRBD1; size: .; J: TRBJ1-6; DNA: TGTGCCAGTAGGATGGACAGGGGGCCCTCACCCCTCCACTTT; CDR3: CASRMDRGPSPLHF
V: TRBV6-1; D: .; size: few; J: TRBJ2-1; DNA: TGTGCCAGCAGTGATAATGAGGGAAATGAGCAGTTCTTC; CDR3: CASSDNEGNEQFF
V: TRBV28; D: TRBD1; size: .; J: TRBJ1-4; DNA: TGTGCCACCAGACGGGACAGGGGCCCCCCCAATGAAAAACTGTTTTTT; CDR3: CATRRDRGPPNEKLFF
V: TRBV12-2; D: .; size: .; J: TRBJ1-2; DNA: TGTGCAAGGAGGACAATCGCTAACTATGGCTACACCTTC; CDR3: CARRTIANYGYTF
V: TRBV19; D: TRBD1; size: .; J: TRBJ2-2; DNA: TGTGCCAGTAGTACGAAGACACAGGGGATCGGGGAGCTGTTTTTT; CDR3: CASSTKTQGIGELFF
V: TRBV5-6; D: TRBD1; size: .; J: TRBJ1-1; DNA: TGTGCCAGCAGCTCGACAGGGGAGGCACGGACTGAAGCTTTCTTT; CDR3: CASSSTGEARTEAFF
V: TRBV10-3; D: TRBD1; size: .; J: TRBJ2-3; DNA: TGTGCCATCAGTGAGTCTGGGACAGGGGTGACAGATACGCAGTATTTT; CDR3: CAISESGTGVTDTQYF
V: TRBV18; D: .; size: .; J: TRBJ1-5; DNA: TGTGCCAGCTCTTTTCTGGACAAGTTTAGCAATCAGCCCCAGCATTTT; CDR3: CASSFLDKFSNQPQHF
V: TRBV19; D: .; size: .; J: TRBJ1-3; DNA: TGTGCCAGTAGACGACAGTCCAACTCTGGAAACACCATATATTTT; CDR3: CASRRQSNSGNTIYF
V: TRBV7-2; D: TRBD1; size: .; J: TRBJ2-5; DNA: TGTGCCAGCAGCGCAGACAGGGGGCAAGAGACCCAGTACTTC; CDR3: CASSADRGQETQYF